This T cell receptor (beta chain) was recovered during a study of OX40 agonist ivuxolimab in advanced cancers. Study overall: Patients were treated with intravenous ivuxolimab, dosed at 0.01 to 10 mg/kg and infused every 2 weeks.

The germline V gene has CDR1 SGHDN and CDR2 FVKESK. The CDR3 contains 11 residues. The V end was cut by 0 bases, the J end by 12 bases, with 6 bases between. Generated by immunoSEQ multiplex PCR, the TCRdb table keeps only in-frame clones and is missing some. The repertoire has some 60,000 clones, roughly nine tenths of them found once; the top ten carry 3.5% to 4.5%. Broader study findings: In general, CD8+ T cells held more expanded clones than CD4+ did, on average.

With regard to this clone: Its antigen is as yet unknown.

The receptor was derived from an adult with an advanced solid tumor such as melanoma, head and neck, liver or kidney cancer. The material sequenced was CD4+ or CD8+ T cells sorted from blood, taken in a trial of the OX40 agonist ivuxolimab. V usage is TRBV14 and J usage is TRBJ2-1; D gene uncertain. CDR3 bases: TGTGCCAGCAGCCAAGATCAAGGGCAGTTCTTC. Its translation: CASSQDQGQFF.